This entry features one T cell receptor (beta chain) sequence. Its binding antigen is unknown. Base qualities are not provided; no much larger clone lies one nucleotide away. Each donor gave one peripheral blood draw, about 100 mL on average, collected into heparinised tubes. Naive, central memory, regulatory and stem cell-like memory CD4+ T cells were sorted on a BD FACSAria II using a panel including CD45RO, CCR7, CD25, CD127, CD95 and CD27. A purity above 95% was achieved for all sorted populations. Right away, PBMCs were isolated by Lymphoprep density gradient centrifugation and were stained directly, with no culture step. Samples were stained and sorted in pairs, with one healthy donor and one patient per experiment, so that batch effects were minimized. This specimen comes from a study of beta chain features in type 1 diabetes (dated 2018 in TCRdb). Some background on the complete study: Mean age, gender distribution, total cell number and subset yield did not differ between patients and healthy donors. A total of roughly 100 million sorted cells were examined across all samples, and the number of cells per subset was strongly correlated with RNA yield. The study compared TCRB repertoires of sorted circulating CD4+ T cell subsets between recently diagnosed type 1 diabetes patients and matched healthy donors. Naive and central memory subsets were obtained from all 28 donors, but regulatory and stem cell-like memory subsets were isolated from only 8 patients and roughly eight healthy donors. Summary of the overall study and its limitations: Because cDNA rather than genomic DNA was sequenced, highly expressing activated cells could have been over-represented, although no difference in activation and CD3 levels was found between groups. At VDJ recombination sites, type 1 diabetes patients had fewer insertions and more deleted nucleotides, which implies abnormalities in thymic rearrangement. In all four CD4+ subsets, TCRB CDR3 length was moderately but significantly shorter in type 1 diabetes patients. Only small numbers of individuals were included in the HLA sub-analyses, which left unresolved whether HLA type had any influence on TCRB rearrangement. PCR might favor shorter templates, but patient and control samples were amplified and corrected together, so any skew would affect both groups equally. Naive, central memory and regulatory TCRB repertoires appeared to be more alike among patients than among healthy donors.

The entire isolated RNA was reverse transcribed using the High Capacity cDNA Reverse Transcription Kit, and thus expressed TCRB transcripts were sequenced. Deep immunoSEQ sequencing was applied to naive, central memory and regulatory T cell samples, giving an average of roughly 3.5 million total reads per sample. After sorted cells were lysed in RLT buffer, RNA was extracted with DNase-treated RNeasy Micro or Mini kits, with the choice depending on cell number. Each cell subset was processed on its own to prevent cross-contamination, while patient and healthy donor samples were processed together. The immunoSEQ multiplex PCR was used to amplify TCRB sequences from cDNA, yielding 87-bp fragments that span the CDR3 region. The amplicons were sequenced using the Illumina HiSeq platform. From the authors' description of their analysis: PCR bias was corrected computationally using synthetic template baselines, and reads within Hamming distance 2 were collapsed, with unmergeable singletons discarded. By aligning reads against IMGT, V, D and J genes, CDR3 length, and insertions or deletions at six rearrangement sites were assigned. Within each subset, clonotype counts were normalized to sorted cell number, after which true diversity and Gini coefficients were computed with the tcR R package. The overlap coefficient, calculated on TCRB nucleotide sequences, was used to quantify repertoire sharing. As a proxy for the pre-selection repertoire, out-of-frame TCRB sequences from naive cells were analyzed. What TCRdb holds here is the immuneACCESS table cut down to in-frame rearrangements. Part of the clones is not present; checked against another copy, under half of the missing clones reflect an unresolved V gene, and the others are unexplained. The V and J calls and the clone size are those of that table, but D and trimming were determined from the DNA. The sample contains 390,000 or so clones, approximately 14% of them found a single time. 0.03% to 0.04% of the sample belongs to the ten largest clones.

The sequencing sample was made of naive CD4+ T cells from blood. The sample's cell subset or site, from its label and the paper: true naive CD4+ T cells. This TCR derives from a man aged 30 to 45 in good health.

The sequenced DNA: TGTGCCAGCAGCGCAGACGGAAAAGTTAAAGAGACCCAGTACTTC. The resulting protein is CASSADGKVKETQYF. Recombination connected TRBV7-2 to TRBJ2-5; no D gene is confidently identified. The CDR3 goes from the cysteine to the phenylalanine over 15 residues. Only the CDR3 portion is preserved as DNA: 45 bases, with reading frame beginning at the first base. For CDR1 and CDR2, the germline V gene lists SGHTA and FQGNSA. V loses 5 bases, J loses 3 bases, and the germline ends lie 16 bases apart.